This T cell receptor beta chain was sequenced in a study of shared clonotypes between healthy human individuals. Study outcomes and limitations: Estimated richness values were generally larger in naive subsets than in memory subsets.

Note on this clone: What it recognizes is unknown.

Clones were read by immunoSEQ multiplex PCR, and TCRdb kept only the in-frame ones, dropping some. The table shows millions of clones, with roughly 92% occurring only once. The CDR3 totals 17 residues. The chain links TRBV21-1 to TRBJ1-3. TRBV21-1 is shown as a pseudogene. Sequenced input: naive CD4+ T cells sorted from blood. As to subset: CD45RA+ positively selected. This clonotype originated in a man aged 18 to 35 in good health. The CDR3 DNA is TGTGCCAGCAGCGCCCGGGGGGCGGGCCCGAGGTGTCACACCATATATTTT. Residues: CASSARGAGPRCHTIYF.